The TCR beta chain under discussion was sequenced for a study of T cell repertoires in cytomegalovirus infection. Study at large: Indicated by public TCR beta signatures were CMV infection and matching HLA type. The study, taken as a whole, reports: HLA-C-restricted CMV clonotypes gave the most frequent clonotype in two of eight donors. Of the TCR beta families, the public ones yielded a cumulative frequency that identified carriers of CMV plus the relevant HLA.

The germline V and J ends were trimmed by 8 bases and 1 base, with 9 bases remaining between them. The germline CDR1 and CDR2 sequences are MNHEY and SVGEGT. This CDR3 has 13 residues. From the reads, TCRdb called clonotypes with MiXCR, one entry per CDR3 protein. The top ten hold roughly 8.7% of the sample, which has 350,000 to 450,000 distinct CDR3 sequences, 15% to 20% seen once. This clonotype was seen ten or more times. Its specificity is unknown. The V and J genes are TRBV6-2 or TRBV6-3 and TRBJ2-1; D ambiguous. Sample: PBMCs. The sequence came from a human donor in good health (CMV status not recorded). Some clones in this sample may be carry-over from other donors' samples. The CDR3 is CASRRISYNEQFF. CDR3 DNA sequence: TGTGCCAGCCGAAGGATTTCCTACAATGAGCAGTTCTTC.